The clone carrying this T cell receptor beta chain was observed a few times. Its antigen is undetermined. V was trimmed by 4 bases and J by 0 bases, leaving 15 bases between them. CDR3 length: 17 amino acids. Amplification of TCR beta used genomic DNA extracted from peripheral blood. Rearranged V-D-J TRB sequences were amplified with a mixed TRB-A/B primer pool. TCRdb analysed the multiplex PCR reads with MiXCR anew, one entry per CDR3 protein. Here the sample spans under 1,000 distinct CDR3 sequences, under 30% being singletons. This entry belongs to a study of T cell repertoires in aging, cancer and after chemotherapy. Study overall: Paired samples before and after chemotherapy came from chronic lymphocytic leukemia patients on fludarabine- or bendamustine-based regimens.

Study-level results: In healthy donors, age-related TCR diversity loss mainly reflected lost richness.

The source material was blood. The receptor was isolated from a human donor with a blood cancer. The chain employs TRBV12-3 or TRBV12-4 and TRBJ1-4; D may be TRBD1 (6 bases). CDR3 nucleotide sequence: TGTGCCAGCAGTTCGGGACAAGCAATAGCAACTAATGAAAAACTGTTTTTT. This gives the protein CASSSGQAIATNEKLFF.